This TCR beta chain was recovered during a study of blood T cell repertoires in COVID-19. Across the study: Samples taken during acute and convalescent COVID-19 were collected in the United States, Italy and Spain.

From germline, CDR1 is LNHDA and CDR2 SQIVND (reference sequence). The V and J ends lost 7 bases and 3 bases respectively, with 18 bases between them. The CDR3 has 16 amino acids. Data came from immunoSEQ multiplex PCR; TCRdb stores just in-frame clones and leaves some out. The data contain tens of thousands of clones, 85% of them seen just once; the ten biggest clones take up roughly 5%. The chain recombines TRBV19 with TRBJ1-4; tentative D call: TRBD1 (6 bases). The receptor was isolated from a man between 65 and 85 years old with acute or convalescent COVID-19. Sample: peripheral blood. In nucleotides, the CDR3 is TGTGCCAGTACCGGGACACACCGAGTTTCTAATGAAAAACTGTTTTTT. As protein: CASTGTHRVSNEKLFF.